The next 22 T cell receptor beta chains were all read from a single sample in a study of blood T cell repertoires in COVID-19 (dated by TCRdb to 2018 to 2021). Library generation was performed with the immunoSEQ multiplex PCR assay. Entries here come from immuneACCESS through TCRdb and include only in-frame sequences with V and J called. Some clones fail to appear in such tables; in the studies checked, an unresolved V gene covers under half of the shortfall, and the cause of the remainder is unknown. This sample has around 250,000 clones in its table, and about 80% of those were observed once. 1.9% of the sample lies in the top ten. The sequenced sample was peripheral blood. The receptors stem from a woman older than 75 with acute or convalescent COVID-19.

CDR3 nucleotide sequence: TGTGCCAGCAGTCACAGGGACAGTCCTGAAGCTTTCTTT. Protein: CASSHRDSPEAFF. This chain uses TRBV28 with TRBJ1-1; 7 bases agree with TRBD1. CDR1 is MDHEN and CDR2 is SYDVKM in the germline V gene. This CDR3 contains 13 residues. V shed 5 bases and J 6 bases; nucleotides not matched to a gene: 6. The whole variable domain, filled in from reference TRBV28 and TRBJ1-1, reads DVKVTQSSRYLVKRTGEKVFLECVQDMDHENMFWYRQDPGLGLRLIYFSYDVKMKEKGDIPEGYSVSREKKERFSLILESASTNQTSMYLCASSHRDSPEAFFGQGTRLTVV.

This sequence joins TRBV4-3 and TRBJ2-1, with 12 bases identical to TRBD2. V was pared by 2 bases and J by 7 bases, with 15 bases of the junction left unmatched. This CDR3 is built from 19 residues. Looked up from germline, CDR1 is LGHNA and CDR2 is YSLEER. CDR3 DNA: TGCGCCAGCAGCCAATTGATGGGGACTAGCGGGCTTAGGGGGAATGAGCAGTTCTTC. It is translated as CASSQLMGTSGLRGNEQFF.

The chain recombines TRBV6-5 with TRBJ1-2, with no clear D. V was clipped by 0 bases and J by 4 bases, with 12 bases between them. This CDR3 contains 15 residues. The germline V gene has CDR1 MNHEY and CDR2 SVGAGI. CDR3 amino acids: CASSYSAGGTYGYTF. In DNA, the CDR3 is TGTGCCAGCAGTTACTCGGCCGGCGGTACCTATGGCTACACCTTC.

The J gene is TRBJ1-1, the V gene TRBV18; tentative D call: TRBD1 (6 bases). Trimming took 6 bases from V and 1 from J, leaving 15 bases between them. Germline CDR1 reads KGHSH; CDR2 reads LQKENI. CDR3 length: 15 amino acids. This CDR3 is CASSPYREGNTEAFF. Written as DNA, the CDR3 is TGTGCCAGCTCTCCATACAGGGAGGGGAACACTGAAGCTTTCTTT.

This clone was counted only a few times. The chain has TRBV9 and TRBJ2-4, with a tentative D call TRBD2 (5 bases). Trimming removed 1 base from V and 4 bases from J, with 9 bases in between. CDR1 is SGDLS and CDR2 is YYNGEE in the germline V gene. This CDR3 spans 14 amino acids. The CDR3 region is CASSVPLAKNIQYF. The CDR3 region has the DNA TGTGCCAGCAGCGTACCGCTAGCTAAAAACATTCAGTACTTC.

The sample holds one count of this clone. The chain is built from TRBV27 and TRBJ2-1, with TRBD1 identical over 8 bases. Trimming took 4 bases from V and 8 from J; bases not matched to a gene: 4. The CDR3 length is 13 residues. Germline-derived CDR1 and CDR2 are MNHEY and SMNVEV (reference sequence). Here the CDR3 DNA reads TGTGCCAGCAGTTGGCAGGGGGCCGATGAGCAGTTCTTC. This gives the protein CASSWQGADEQFF.

V gene TRBV28 combines with J gene TRBJ1-6; weak D call: TRBD1 (6 bases). The CDR3 is 15 amino acids. CDR1 MDHEN and CDR2 SYDVKM come from the germline V gene. With 4 bases removed from V and 6 bases from J, the gap between germline ends came to 13 bases. DNA for the CDR3: TGTGCCAGCAGTTCCTTGACAGGCGGTAATTCACCCCTCCACTTT. It specifies CASSSLTGGNSPLHF.

DNA for the CDR3: TGTGCCAGCAGTTGGGGGACAGGGCGTAGCACTGAAGCTTTCTTT. Translating gives CASSWGTGRSTEAFF. This chain connects TRBV6-5 to TRBJ1-1, with TRBD1 matching over 9 bases. CDR3 length: 15 amino acids. The germline CDR1 and CDR2 sequences are MNHEY and SVGAGI. V lost 4 bases and J lost 4; bases outside the gene matches: 7.

The V call is TRBV7-2, the J call TRBJ1-4, with D uncertain. The CDR3 has 14 residues. V shed 4 bases and J shed 3 bases, with 9 bases lying between them. The germline gives CDR1 SGHTA, CDR2 FQGNSA. The DNA for the CDR3 is TGTGCCAGCAGCTCGGGGTGGGCTAATGAAAAACTGTTTTTT. It yields the protein CASSSGWANEKLFF.

J is TRBJ2-2 and V is TRBV5-4, with D possibly TRBD2 on 6 matching bases. The CDR3 is made up of 16 amino acids. Germline V gene data show CDR1 as SGHNT and CDR2 as YYREEE (reference sequence). Deletions cut 4 bases from V and 5 bases from J, with 18 bases between. CDR3 region: CASSPPAGRVTGELFF. The CDR3 DNA reads TGTGCCAGCAGCCCCCCCGCGGGGCGGGTAACCGGGGAGCTGTTTTTT. The entire variable domain, with the rest obtained from reference TRBV5-4 and TRBJ2-2, is as follows: ETGVTQSPTHLIKTRGQQVTLRCSSQSGHNTVSWYQQALGQGPQFIFQYYREEENGRGNFPPRFSGLQFPNYSSELNVNALELDDSALYLCASSPPAGRVTGELFFGEGSRLTVL.

V is TRBV4-3 and J is TRBJ2-4; the match to TRBD2 covers 12 bases. CDR1 and CDR2 (germline): LGHNA, YSLEER. The V and J ends lost 3 bases and 6 bases, in that order; junction bases with no gene match: 0. The CDR3 length is 14 residues. Here the CDR3 reads CASSQTSGRNIQYF. CDR3 bases: TGCGCCAGCAGCCAGACTAGCGGGAGAAACATTCAGTACTTC.

The rearrangement uses TRBV7-3 and TRBJ2-2; D is possibly TRBD1 (6 bases). Trimming shortened V by 5 bases and J by 0 bases, and 16 bases separated the two germline ends. This CDR3 spans 17 amino acids. The germline gives CDR1 SGHTA, CDR2 FQGTGA. CDR3 coding DNA: TGTGCCAGCAGCAAAACCGGGACACGAACGAACACCGGGGAGCTGTTTTTT. It codes for CASSKTGTRTNTGELFF.

The V and J genes are TRBV11-3 and TRBJ2-3, with D tentatively TRBD1 (5 bases). Trimming cost V 1 base and J 5 bases, with 13 bases left between them. Germline V lookup: CDR1 SGHNT, CDR2 YENEEA. There are 15 residues in the CDR3. The CDR3 sequence is CASSLGGGAVDTQYF. CDR3 sequence (DNA): TGTGCCAGCAGCTTAGGAGGTGGGGCCGTAGATACGCAGTATTTT.

The V and J genes are TRBV3-1 (or the pseudogene TRBV3-2) and TRBJ2-7, with D tentatively TRBD1 (6 bases). The length of the CDR3 is 14 residues. The V gene lost 5 bases and the J gene lost 6 bases, with 17 bases spanning the gap. Germline V CDR1 and CDR2: LGHDT, YNNKEL (reference sequence). The CDR3 DNA reads TGTGCCAGCAGCAAACAGGGTTTCCCCCTCGAGCAGTACTTC. This sequence encodes CASSKQGFPLEQYF.

Only a few counts were recorded for this clone. This chain connects TRBV28 to TRBJ1-5, with TRBD1 matching 9 bases. V lost 0 bases, J lost 11 bases, and 8 bases stayed unmatched. This CDR3 region has 15 residues. Germline lookup yields CDR1 MDHEN and CDR2 SYDVKM. The chain's CDR3 is CASSLWTGGFSAQHF. The CDR3 nucleotides are TGTGCCAGCAGTTTATGGACAGGGGGTTTCTCAGCCCAGCATTTT.

The chain employs TRBV5-8 and TRBJ1-2, with TRBD1 matching 8 bases. This CDR3 region has 15 residues. Germline V gives CDR1 SGHTS, CDR2 YDEGEE. The J segment lost 8 bases and the V segment lost 2 bases, leaving 11 bases of the junction unmatched. CDR3 amino acids: CASSFPDRGEGGYTF. CDR3 coding DNA: TGTGCCAGCAGCTTCCCCGACAGGGGAGAGGGCGGCTACACCTTC.

This clone was recorded once. The rearrangement links TRBV19 to TRBJ2-2, with D perhaps TRBD1 (6 bases). Germline V gene lookup returns CDR1 LNHDA and CDR2 SQIVND (reference sequence). This CDR3 spans 14 amino acids. The V gene lost 9 bases and the J gene lost 2 bases, with 13 bases spanning the gap. The CDR3 reads CASRRQANTGELFF. The CDR3, as DNA: TGTGCCAGCAGGAGACAGGCTAACACCGGGGAGCTGTTTTTT. The whole variable domain, remainder taken from reference TRBV19 and TRBJ2-2, is DGGITQSPKYLFRKEGQNVTLSCEQNLNHDAMYWYRQDPGQGLRLIYYSQIVNDFQKGDIAEGYSVSREKKESFPLTVTSAQKNPTAFYLCASRRQANTGELFFGEGSRLTVL.

The chain employs TRBV10-3 and TRBJ2-1; D gene unclear. The CDR3 is 15 residues long. CDR1 is ENHRY and CDR2 is SYGVKD in the germline V gene. Between the trimmed V and J ends, which lost 8 bases and 3 bases, there was a span of 17 bases. CDR3 coding DNA: TGTGCCATCTCTACGTCCCTTGTAGACTACAATGAGCAGTTCTTC. This codes for CAISTSLVDYNEQFF.

The chain couples TRBV7-9 to TRBJ2-1, with a weak D call TRBD1 (6 bases). Trimming stripped 5 bases from V and 13 bases from J, with 18 bases between. The germline V gene encodes CDR1 SEHNR and CDR2 FQNEAQ (reference sequence). The CDR3 has 13 amino acids. The CDR3 region is CASSQQQGLEQFF. The CDR3 bases are TGTGCCAGCAGCCAACAACAGGGTTTGGAACAGTTCTTC.

The rearrangement joins TRBV19 to TRBJ2-1, with D maybe TRBD2 (6 bases). The germline CDR1 and CDR2 sequences are LNHDA and SQIVND (reference sequence). Deletions cut 5 bases from V and 0 bases from J, with 14 bases between. CDR3 length equals 16 residues. CDR3 residues: CASSRRRASSYNEQFF. The CDR3 DNA is TGTGCCAGTAGTCGTCGGAGGGCGAGCTCCTACAATGAGCAGTTCTTC.

This chain joins TRBV6-5 and TRBJ1-1; maybe TRBD1 (6 bases). Looked up from germline, CDR1 is MNHEY and CDR2 is SVGAGI. The V end was cut by 0 bases, the J end by 5 bases, with 13 bases between. The CDR3 extends over 15 amino acids. This chain's CDR3 is CASSYSRGHLTEAFF. The CDR3, as DNA: TGTGCCAGCAGTTACTCCAGGGGACATCTGACTGAAGCTTTCTTT.

The CDR3 is CASSLGQGDYEQYF. CDR3 coding DNA: TGTGCCAGCAGCTTGGGACAGGGGGACTACGAGCAGTACTTC. This rearrangement joins TRBV7-2 to TRBJ2-7; 11 bases agree with TRBD1. Looked up from germline, CDR1 is SGHTA and CDR2 is FQGNSA. V was pared by 3 bases and J by 3 bases, with 1 base of the junction left unmatched. The CDR3 consists of 14 residues.